One and the same sample provided the 5 T cell receptor beta chains below, sequenced in a study of blood T cell repertoires in COVID-19. Sequencing used immunoSEQ multiplex PCR; TCRdb keeps in-frame clones, though not all of them. This sample carries around 330,000 clones, about 88% of them seen once, and the ten largest clones take about 9.5%. The sequencing sample was made of PBMCs or T cells enriched from blood (not recorded which). All receptors derive from a woman aged 40 to 50 who had recovered from COVID-19.

The rearrangement joins TRBV28 to TRBJ2-7; D possibly corresponds to TRBD2 (6 bases). Trimming cost V 8 bases and J 2 bases, with 16 bases left between them. Germline V gene sequence: CDR1 MDHEN, CDR2 SYDVKM. This CDR3 region has 14 residues. CDR3 nucleotide sequence: TGTGCCAGCCATGTAGCTTCGGGGGCCTACGAGCAGTACTTC. This encodes CASHVASGAYEQYF.

The V and J genes are TRBV19 and TRBJ1-5; the D gene is possibly TRBD1 (6 bases). This CDR3 spans 15 amino acids. V lost 3 bases to trimming and J lost 4 bases, with 13 bases between them. The germline V gene has CDR1 LNHDA and CDR2 SQIVND (reference sequence). This CDR3 is CASSMDRALNQPQHF. The CDR3 nucleotides are TGTGCCAGTAGTATGGACAGAGCCCTAAATCAGCCCCAGCATTTT.

This clone appeared a single time. V and J are TRBV6-5 and TRBJ1-3; D gene uncertain. Between the trimmed V and J ends, which lost 6 bases and 8 bases, there was a span of 8 bases. The CDR3 totals 11 residues. Germline-derived CDR1 and CDR2 are MNHEY and SVGAGI. The CDR3 sequence is CASSRGDTIYF. In DNA, the CDR3 is TGTGCCAGCAGCCGCGGGGACACCATATATTTT.

The V call is TRBV5-1, the J call TRBJ1-6; TRBD1 matches 8 bases. Per germline, CDR1 SGHRS and CDR2 YFSETQ. Germline trimming cut 4 bases from V and 6 bases from J; bases unmatched to any gene: 6. The CDR3 is 15 residues long. For the CDR3, the DNA is TGCGCCAGCAGCCAAACCACAGGGGGTAATTCACCCCTCCACTTT. This sequence encodes CASSQTTGGNSPLHF.

This chain links TRBV28 with TRBJ1-2, with 9 bases lining up with TRBD1. V lost 2 bases, J lost 10 bases, and 5 bases stayed unmatched. Per the germline V gene, CDR1 is MDHEN and CDR2 is SYDVKM. This CDR3 has 13 amino acids. DNA for the CDR3: TGTGCCAGCAGTTTAGGGACAGGGTGGAACTACACCTTC. This translates into CASSLGTGWNYTF.